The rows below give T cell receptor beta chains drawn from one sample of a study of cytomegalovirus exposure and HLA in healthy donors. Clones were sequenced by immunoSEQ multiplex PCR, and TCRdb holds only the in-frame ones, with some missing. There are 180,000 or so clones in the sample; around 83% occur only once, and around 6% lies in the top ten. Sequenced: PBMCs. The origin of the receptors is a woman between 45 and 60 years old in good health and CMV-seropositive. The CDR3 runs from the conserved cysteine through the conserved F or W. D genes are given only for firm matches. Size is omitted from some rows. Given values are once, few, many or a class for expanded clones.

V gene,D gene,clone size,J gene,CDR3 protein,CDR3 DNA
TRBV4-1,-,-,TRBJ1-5,CASSLKTGTDMDQPQHF,TGCGCCAGCAGCCTAAAGACGGGAACCGATATGGATCAGCCCCAGCATTTT
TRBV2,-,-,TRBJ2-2,CASKQGNTGELFF,TGTGCCAGCAAACAGGGAAACACCGGGGAGCTGTTTTTT
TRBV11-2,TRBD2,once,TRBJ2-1,CASSLLAGGDEQFF,TGTGCCAGCAGCTTATTAGCGGGGGGCGATGAGCAGTTCTTC
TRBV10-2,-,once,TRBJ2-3,CASSPGDPSTDTQYF,TGCGCCAGCAGTCCGGGAGACCCTAGCACAGATACGCAGTATTTT
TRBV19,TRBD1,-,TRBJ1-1,CASSLATGLIAEAFF,TGTGCCAGTAGTCTAGCGACAGGGCTTATCGCTGAAGCTTTCTTT
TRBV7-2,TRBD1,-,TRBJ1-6,CASSSRGPGNSPLHF,TGTGCCAGCAGCAGCAGGGGGCCTGGTAATTCACCCCTCCACTTT
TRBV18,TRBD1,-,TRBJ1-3,CASSPPGTAGNTIYF,TGTGCCAGCTCACCTCCCGGGACAGCCGGAAACACCATATATTTT
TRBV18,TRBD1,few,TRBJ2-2,CASSSGTGHTGELFF,TGTGCCAGCTCATCCGGGACAGGACACACCGGGGAGCTGTTTTTT
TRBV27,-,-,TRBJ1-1,CASSPVDSLNTEAFF,TGTGCCAGCAGTCCTGTGGACAGCTTGAACACTGAAGCTTTCTTT
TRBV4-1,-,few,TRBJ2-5,CASSQGGTRAQYF,TGCGCCAGCAGCCAAGGGGGGACACGAGCTCAGTACTTC
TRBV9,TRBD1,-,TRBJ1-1,CASSPRDRATEAFF,TGTGCCAGCAGCCCAAGGGACAGGGCCACTGAAGCTTTCTTT
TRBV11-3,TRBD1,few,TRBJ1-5,CASSGGRDPGQHSNQPQHF,TGTGCCAGCAGCGGGGGGCGGGATCCGGGACAGCATAGCAATCAGCCCCAGCATTTT
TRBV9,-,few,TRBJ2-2,CASSNLGSGTGELFF,TGTGCCAGCAGCAATCTAGGTTCGGGCACCGGGGAGCTGTTTTTT
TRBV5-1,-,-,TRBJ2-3,CASRPTSTDTQYF,TGCGCCAGCAGACCTACTAGCACAGATACGCAGTATTTT
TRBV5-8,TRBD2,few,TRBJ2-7,CASSSPYRTSGPFGDF,TGTGCCAGCAGCTCCCCTTATAGGACTAGCGGTCCCTTTGGGGACTTC
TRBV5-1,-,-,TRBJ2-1,CASSSSGTETSYNEQFF,TGCGCCAGCAGTTCCTCGGGGACTGAAACCTCCTACAATGAGCAGTTCTTC
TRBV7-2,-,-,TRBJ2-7,CASSLEYGRGTEQYF,TGTGCCAGCAGCTTAGAATACGGGAGAGGCACCGAGCAGTACTTC
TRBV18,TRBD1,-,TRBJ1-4,CASSLGTADEKLFF,TGTGCCAGCTCCCTCGGGACAGCCGATGAAAAACTGTTTTTT
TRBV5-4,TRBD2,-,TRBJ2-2,CASSLALAGRTTGELFF,TGTGCCAGCAGCTTGGCCCTAGCGGGGCGAACGACCGGGGAGCTGTTTTTT
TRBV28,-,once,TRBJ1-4,CASSLGAGGNEKLFF,TGTGCCAGCAGTTTAGGGGCGGGGGGTAATGAAAAACTGTTTTTT
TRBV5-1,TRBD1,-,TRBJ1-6,CASRRDSPNSPLHF,TGTGCCAGCAGACGGGACAGCCCCAATTCACCCCTCCACTTT
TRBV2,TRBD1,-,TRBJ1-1,CASSLDRDTEAFF,TGTGCCAGCAGTCTTGACAGGGACACTGAAGCTTTCTTT
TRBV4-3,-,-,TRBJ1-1,CASSQEISPGTEAFF,TGCGCCAGCAGCCAAGAAATAAGCCCCGGGACTGAAGCTTTCTTT
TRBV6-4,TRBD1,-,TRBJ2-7,CASSGTGSYEQYF,TGTGCCAGCAGTGGGACAGGGTCCTACGAGCAGTACTTC
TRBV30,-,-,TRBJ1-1,CAWGGLNTEAFF,TGTGCCTGGGGGGGGTTAAACACTGAAGCTTTCTTT
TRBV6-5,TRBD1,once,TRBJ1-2,CASSRDRMNDGYTF,TGTGCCAGCAGTCGGGACAGAATGAACGATGGCTACACCTTC
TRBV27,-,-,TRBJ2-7,CASSPQGGGRAVGQYF,TGTGCCAGCAGTCCACAGGGGGGCGGGAGGGCCGTGGGGCAGTACTTC
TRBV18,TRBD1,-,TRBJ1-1,CASSPRTGSSTEAFF,TGTGCCAGCTCACCGAGGACAGGGAGCTCCACTGAAGCTTTCTTT
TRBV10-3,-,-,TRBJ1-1,CAITPGLNTEAFF,TGTGCCATCACCCCGGGTCTGAACACTGAAGCTTTCTTT
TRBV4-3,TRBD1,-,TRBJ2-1,CASSQGTGGVNEQFF,TGCGCCAGCAGCCAGGGGACAGGGGGGGTCAATGAGCAGTTCTTC
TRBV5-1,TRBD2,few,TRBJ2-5,CASSLSWLAEPYQETQYF,TGCGCCAGCAGCTTGTCGTGGCTAGCGGAACCCTACCAAGAGACCCAGTACTTC
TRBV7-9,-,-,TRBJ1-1,CASSLSRANTEAFF,TGTGCCAGCAGCTTAAGCAGGGCGAACACTGAAGCTTTCTTT
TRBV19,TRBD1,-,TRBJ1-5,CASSIGGQGGNWGSNQPQHF,TGTGCCAGTAGTATCGGGGGACAGGGTGGCAATTGGGGAAGCAATCAGCCCCAGCATTTT
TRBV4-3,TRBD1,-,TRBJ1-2,CASSQETGDWGYGYTF,TGCGCCAGCAGCCAAGAAACAGGGGATTGGGGATATGGCTACACCTTC
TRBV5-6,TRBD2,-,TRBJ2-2,CASSWRTSGRYTGELFF,TGTGCCAGCAGCTGGAGGACTAGCGGGAGGTATACCGGGGAGCTGTTTTTT
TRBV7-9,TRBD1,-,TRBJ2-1,CASSVDRDRIYNEQFF,TGTGCCAGCAGCGTAGACCGGGACAGGATATACAATGAGCAGTTCTTC
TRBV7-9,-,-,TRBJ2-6,CASSSVPFRGANVLTF,TGTGCCAGCAGCTCCGTCCCCTTCCGTGGGGCCAACGTCCTGACTTTC